Below, 14 T cell receptor beta chains from the same sample are listed, as sequenced in a study of blood T cell repertoires in COVID-19. Profiling relied on immunoSEQ multiplex PCR, and the TCRdb table lists in-frame clones only, not all of them. The sample shows 400,000 or so clones, around 90% of them seen only once. The sample taken for sequencing was PBMCs or T cells enriched from blood (not recorded which). The receptors shown here come from a woman aged 40 to 49 with acute COVID-19.

This rearrangement joins TRBV18 to TRBJ2-5, with no clear D. The V and J ends lost 3 bases and 4 bases respectively, with 15 bases between them. This CDR3 region has 15 residues. CDR1 is KGHSH, CDR2 LQKENI, per germline. The CDR3 DNA is TGTGCCAGCTCACCGCAGGCCAACACGGCAGAGACCCAGTACTTC. Amino acids: CASSPQANTAETQYF.

The V call is TRBV19, the J call TRBJ2-3; maybe TRBD2 (6 bases). V shed 7 bases and J shed 4 bases, with 15 bases lying between them. The CDR3 sequence is 14 residues long. Germline CDR1 LNHDA, CDR2 SQIVND (reference sequence). The DNA for the CDR3 is TGTGCCAGTACCCGGGAGCAGGGCGCAGATACGCAGTATTTT. It yields the protein CASTREQGADTQYF. Full variable domain (outside the CDR3, taken from reference TRBV19 and TRBJ2-3): DGGITQSPKYLFRKEGQNVTLSCEQNLNHDAMYWYRQDPGQGLRLIYYSQIVNDFQKGDIAEGYSVSREKKESFPLTVTSAQKNPTAFYLCASTREQGADTQYFGPGTRLTVL.

The chain joins TRBV6-6 to TRBJ1-1, with 10 bases that match TRBD1. From germline, CDR1 is MNHNY and CDR2 SVGAGI (reference sequence). V lost 2 bases to trimming and J lost 3 bases; unmatched junction nucleotides: 6. CDR3 length: 16 amino acids. The CDR3 loop is CASSYGQGGAHTEAFF. The CDR3 DNA sequence: TGTGCCAGCAGTTACGGACAGGGGGGCGCCCACACTGAAGCTTTCTTT.

This CDR3 is CASRQGSGPQHF. DNA of the CDR3: TGTGCCAGCAGGCAGGGGTCGGGGCCCCAGCATTTT. The chain combines TRBV12-3 or TRBV12-4 with TRBJ1-5, with D perhaps TRBD1 (6 bases). V was clipped by 6 bases and J by 9 bases, with 12 bases between them. The CDR3 length is 12 residues.

The rearrangement uses TRBV6-5 and TRBJ2-7, with 9 bases that match TRBD1. The V segment lost 2 bases and the J segment 6 bases; nucleotides outside the gene matches: 5. This CDR3 comprises 14 residues. CDR1 and CDR2 (germline): MNHEY, SVGAGI. The CDR3 DNA is TGTGCCAGCAGTTACCTCGGGACAGGGCTCGAGCAGTACTTC. Protein sequence: CASSYLGTGLEQYF.

J is TRBJ2-7 and V is TRBV29-1; 11 bases align to TRBD1. The CDR3 covers 12 residues. Germline V lookup: CDR1 SQVTM, CDR2 ANQGSEA. V shed 5 bases and J 5 bases; nucleotides not matched to a gene: 2. DNA of the CDR3: TGCAGCGTTAGGACAGGGGGCAACGAGCAGTACTTC. It specifies CSVRTGGNEQYF.

The chain has TRBV12-3 or TRBV12-4 and TRBJ1-6; D call uncertain. Trimming cost V 4 bases and J 6 bases, with 7 bases left between them. The CDR3 is made up of 13 amino acids. The CDR3 sequence: CASSSSGNSPLHF. The CDR3 DNA reads TGTGCCAGCAGTTCATCCGGTAATTCACCCCTCCACTTT.

CDR3 in amino acids: CAISAITGNSHEQYF. The CDR3 DNA sequence: TGTGCCATCAGTGCTATCACAGGGAATTCTCACGAGCAGTACTTC. The chain joins TRBV10-3 to TRBJ2-7, with TRBD1 as a possible D gene (6 bases). The V end was cut by 4 bases, the J end by 5 bases, with 18 bases between. The CDR3 contains 15 residues. Per germline, CDR1 ENHRY and CDR2 SYGVKD.

V and J are TRBV5-1 and TRBJ2-4, with TRBD1 as a possible D gene (6 bases). Germline V gene data show CDR1 as SGHRS and CDR2 as YFSETQ. The V and J ends lost 3 bases and 5 bases respectively, with 18 bases between them. The CDR3 has 16 residues. The CDR3, as DNA: TGCGCCAGCAGCTCTCTGGGGGCGATATCAGAAAACATTCAGTACTTC. Translated: CASSSLGAISENIQYF.

V gene TRBV6-5 combines with J gene TRBJ2-3, with 10 bases aligning to TRBD2. Germline assignment: CDR1 MNHEY and CDR2 SVGAGI. The CDR3 loop spans 15 amino acids. V dropped 6 bases and J dropped 2; count of bases not matched to a gene: 5. The CDR3 region is CASRNSGGHTDTQYF. The CDR3 region has the DNA TGTGCCAGCAGAAATAGCGGGGGGCACACAGATACGCAGTATTTT.

This clone was counted only a few times. The rearrangement links TRBV3-1 (or the pseudogene TRBV3-2) to TRBJ1-3, with D perhaps TRBD1 (5 bases). The V end was cut by 1 base, the J end by 0 bases, with 13 bases between. CDR1 is LGHDT, CDR2 YNNKEL, per germline (reference sequence). This CDR3 contains 17 residues. The CDR3 is CASSQVLAGPSGNTIYF. CDR3 coding DNA: TGTGCCAGCAGCCAAGTCTTGGCGGGACCCTCTGGAAACACCATATATTTT.

The chain carries TRBV9 and TRBJ2-3, with 15 bases aligning to TRBD2. The CDR3 spans 22 residues. V trimming: 0 bases; J trimming: 5 bases; junction bases outside the gene matches: 19. The V gene's germline CDR1 is SGDLS and CDR2 YYNGEE. The CDR3 reads CASSVAPPAPGLAGGVEDTQYF. In DNA form, the CDR3 reads TGTGCCAGCAGCGTAGCCCCCCCGGCTCCGGGACTAGCGGGGGGAGTGGAAGATACGCAGTATTTT. The full variable domain, completed using reference TRBV9 and TRBJ2-3, is DSGVTQTPKHLITATGQRVTLRCSPRSGDLSVYWYQQSLDQGLQFLIQYYNGEERAKGNILERFSAQQFPDLHSELNLSSLELGDSALYFCASSVAPPAPGLAGGVEDTQYFGPGTRLTVL.

The chain carries TRBV4-2 and TRBJ2-3, with TRBD2 identical over 9 bases. The length of the CDR3 is 15 residues. Germline-derived CDR1 and CDR2 are LGHNA and YNFKEQ. Trimming removed 1 base from V and 1 base from J; junction bases left unmatched: 0. The CDR3 DNA is TGTGCCAGCAGCCAAGTAGCGGGGGGCACAGATACGCAGTATTTT. As protein: CASSQVAGGTDTQYF.

The V gene is TRBV5-1, the J gene TRBJ1-1, with a weak D call TRBD1 (5 bases). With 4 bases removed from V and 4 bases from J, the gap between germline ends came to 17 bases. The germline CDR1 and CDR2 sequences are SGHRS and YFSETQ. CDR3 length: 15 residues. The CDR3: CASSPEGAPSTEAFF. The CDR3 DNA reads as TGCGCCAGCAGCCCCGAAGGGGCTCCAAGCACTGAAGCTTTCTTT.